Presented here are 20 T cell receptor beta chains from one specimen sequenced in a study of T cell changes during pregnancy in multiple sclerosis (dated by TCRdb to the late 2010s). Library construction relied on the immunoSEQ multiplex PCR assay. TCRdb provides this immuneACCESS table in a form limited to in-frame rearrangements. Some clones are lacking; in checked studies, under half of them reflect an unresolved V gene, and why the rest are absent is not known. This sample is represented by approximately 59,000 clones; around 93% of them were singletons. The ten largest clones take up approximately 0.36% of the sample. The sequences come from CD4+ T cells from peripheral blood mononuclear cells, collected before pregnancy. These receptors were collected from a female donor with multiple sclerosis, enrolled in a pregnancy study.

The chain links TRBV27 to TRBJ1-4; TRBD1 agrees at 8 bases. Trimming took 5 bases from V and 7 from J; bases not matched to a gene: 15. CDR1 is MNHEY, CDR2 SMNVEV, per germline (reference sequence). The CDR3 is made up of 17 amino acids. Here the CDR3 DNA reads TGTGCCAGCAGTCCCTCCCGCGACAGGGGAATTGGTGAAAAACTGTTTTTT. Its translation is CASSPSRDRGIGEKLFF.

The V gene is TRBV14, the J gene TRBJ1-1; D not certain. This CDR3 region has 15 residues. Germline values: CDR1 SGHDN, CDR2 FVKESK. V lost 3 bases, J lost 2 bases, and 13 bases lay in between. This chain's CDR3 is CASSHADGDNTEAFF. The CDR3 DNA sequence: TGTGCCAGCAGCCATGCCGACGGGGATAACACTGAAGCTTTCTTT.

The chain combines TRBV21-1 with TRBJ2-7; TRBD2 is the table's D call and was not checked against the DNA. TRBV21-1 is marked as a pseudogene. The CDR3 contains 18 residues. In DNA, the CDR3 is TGTGCCAGCAGCAACGACCAACCTTTAGTCCCTAGCTCCTACGAGCAGTACTTC. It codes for CASSNDQPLVPSSYEQYF.

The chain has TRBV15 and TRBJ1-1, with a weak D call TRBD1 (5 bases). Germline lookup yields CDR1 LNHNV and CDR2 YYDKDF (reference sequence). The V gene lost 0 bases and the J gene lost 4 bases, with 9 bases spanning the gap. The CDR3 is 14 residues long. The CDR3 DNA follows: TGTGCCACCAGCAGAGATCGGGGGGGCACTGAAGCTTTCTTT. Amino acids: CATSRDRGGTEAFF.

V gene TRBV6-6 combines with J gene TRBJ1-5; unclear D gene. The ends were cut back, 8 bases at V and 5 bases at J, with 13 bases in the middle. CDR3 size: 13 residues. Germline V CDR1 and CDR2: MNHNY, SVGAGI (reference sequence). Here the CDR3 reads CASGAGSDQPQHF. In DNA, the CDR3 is TGTGCCAGCGGTGCGGGGTCTGATCAGCCCCAGCATTTT.

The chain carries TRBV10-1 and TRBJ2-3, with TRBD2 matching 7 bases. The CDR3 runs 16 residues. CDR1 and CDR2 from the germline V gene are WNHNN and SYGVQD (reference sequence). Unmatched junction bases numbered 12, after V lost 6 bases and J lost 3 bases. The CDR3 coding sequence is TGCGCCAGCAGCCCCTGCAGCGGGATCCCAACAGATACGCAGTATTTT. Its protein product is CASSPCSGIPTDTQYF.

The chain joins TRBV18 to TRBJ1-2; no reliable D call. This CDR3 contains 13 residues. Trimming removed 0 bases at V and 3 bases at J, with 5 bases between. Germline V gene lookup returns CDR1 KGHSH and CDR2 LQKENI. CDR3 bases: TGTGCCAGCTCACCACCTGGAGACTATGGCTACACCTTC. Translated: CASSPPGDYGYTF.

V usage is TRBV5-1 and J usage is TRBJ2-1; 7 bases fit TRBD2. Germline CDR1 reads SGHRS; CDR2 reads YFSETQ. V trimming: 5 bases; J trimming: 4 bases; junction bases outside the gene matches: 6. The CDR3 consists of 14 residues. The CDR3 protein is CASSYSREYNEQFF. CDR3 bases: TGCGCCAGCAGTTACTCGCGGGAGTACAATGAGCAGTTCTTC.

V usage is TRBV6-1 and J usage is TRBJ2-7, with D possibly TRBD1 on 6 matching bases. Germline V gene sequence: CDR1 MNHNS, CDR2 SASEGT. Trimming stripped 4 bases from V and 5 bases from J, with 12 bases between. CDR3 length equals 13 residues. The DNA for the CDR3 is TGTGCCAGCAGTGCTACGACAGGTCACGAGCAGTACTTC. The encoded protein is CASSATTGHEQYF.

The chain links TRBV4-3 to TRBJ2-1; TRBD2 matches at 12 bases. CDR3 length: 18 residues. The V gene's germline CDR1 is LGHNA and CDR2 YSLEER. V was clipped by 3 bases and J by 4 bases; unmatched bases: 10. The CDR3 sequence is CASSHFLIGTSGYNEQFF. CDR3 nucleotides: TGCGCCAGCAGCCACTTCCTTATCGGGACTAGCGGGTACAATGAGCAGTTCTTC.

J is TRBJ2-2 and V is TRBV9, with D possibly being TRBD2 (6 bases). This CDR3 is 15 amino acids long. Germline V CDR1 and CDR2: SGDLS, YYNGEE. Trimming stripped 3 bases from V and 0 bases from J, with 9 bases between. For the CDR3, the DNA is TGTGCCAGCAGCGGTAGCGGTGCGAACACCGGGGAGCTGTTTTTT. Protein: CASSGSGANTGELFF.

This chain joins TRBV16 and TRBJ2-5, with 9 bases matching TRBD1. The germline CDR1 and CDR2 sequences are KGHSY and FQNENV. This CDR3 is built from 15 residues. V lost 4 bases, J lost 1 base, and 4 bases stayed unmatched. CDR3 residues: CASSRPGQGQETQYF. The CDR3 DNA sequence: TGTGCCAGCAGCCGCCCGGGACAGGGCCAAGAGACCCAGTACTTC.

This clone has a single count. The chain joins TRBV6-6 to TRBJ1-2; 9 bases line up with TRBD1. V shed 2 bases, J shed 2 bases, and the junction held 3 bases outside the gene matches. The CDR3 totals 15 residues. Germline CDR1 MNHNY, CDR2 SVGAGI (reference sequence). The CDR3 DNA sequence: TGTGCCAGCAGTTACAATGGACAGGGGAACTATGGCTACACCTTC. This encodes CASSYNGQGNYGYTF.

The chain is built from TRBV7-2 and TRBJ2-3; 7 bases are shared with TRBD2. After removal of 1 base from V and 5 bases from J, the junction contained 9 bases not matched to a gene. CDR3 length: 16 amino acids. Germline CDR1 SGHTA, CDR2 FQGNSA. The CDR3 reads CASSLGYREAGDTQYF. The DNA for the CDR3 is TGTGCCAGCAGCTTAGGCTACCGGGAGGCGGGAGATACGCAGTATTTT.

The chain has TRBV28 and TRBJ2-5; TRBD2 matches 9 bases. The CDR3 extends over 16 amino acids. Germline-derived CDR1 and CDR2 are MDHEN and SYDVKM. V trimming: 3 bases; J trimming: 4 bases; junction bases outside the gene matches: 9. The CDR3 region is CASSFRRRSGRETQYF. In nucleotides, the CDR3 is TGTGCCAGCAGTTTCCGTCGGCGTAGCGGGAGAGAGACCCAGTACTTC.

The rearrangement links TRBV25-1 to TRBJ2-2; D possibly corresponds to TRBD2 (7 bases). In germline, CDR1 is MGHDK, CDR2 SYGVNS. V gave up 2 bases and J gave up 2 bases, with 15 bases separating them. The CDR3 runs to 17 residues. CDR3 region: CASSEVGGGRNTGELFF. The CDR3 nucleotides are TGTGCCAGCAGTGAAGTTGGGGGGGGCAGAAACACCGGGGAGCTGTTTTTT.

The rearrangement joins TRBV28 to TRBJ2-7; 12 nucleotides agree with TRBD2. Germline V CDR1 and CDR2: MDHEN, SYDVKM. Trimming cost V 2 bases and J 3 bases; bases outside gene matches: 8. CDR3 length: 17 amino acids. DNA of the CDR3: TGTGCCAGCAGTTTAACCCCCGGACTAGCGGGAATCTACGAGCAGTACTTC. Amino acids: CASSLTPGLAGIYEQYF.

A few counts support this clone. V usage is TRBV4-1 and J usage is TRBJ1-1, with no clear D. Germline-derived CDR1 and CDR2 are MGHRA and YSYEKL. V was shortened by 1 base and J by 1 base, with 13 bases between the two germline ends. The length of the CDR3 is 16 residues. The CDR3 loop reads CASSQVALRGNTEAFF. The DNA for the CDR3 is TGCGCCAGCAGCCAAGTTGCCCTCCGGGGGAACACTGAAGCTTTCTTT.

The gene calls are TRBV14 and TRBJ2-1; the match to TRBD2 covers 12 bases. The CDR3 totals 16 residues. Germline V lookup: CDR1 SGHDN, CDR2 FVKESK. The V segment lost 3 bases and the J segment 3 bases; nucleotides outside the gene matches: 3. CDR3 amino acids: CASSQRLAGDYNEQFF. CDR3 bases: TGTGCCAGCAGCCAGAGACTAGCGGGAGACTACAATGAGCAGTTCTTC. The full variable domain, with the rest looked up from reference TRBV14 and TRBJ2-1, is EAGVTQFPSHSVIEKGQTVTLRCDPISGHDNLYWYRRVMGKEIKFLLHFVKESKQDESGMPNNRFLAERTGGTYSTLKVQPAELEDSGVYFCASSQRLAGDYNEQFFGPGTRLTVL.

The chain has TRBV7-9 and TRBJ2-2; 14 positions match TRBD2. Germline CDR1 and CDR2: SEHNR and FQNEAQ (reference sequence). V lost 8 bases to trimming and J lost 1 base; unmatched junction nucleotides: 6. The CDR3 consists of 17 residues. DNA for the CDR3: TGTGCCAGCCGAGGGACTAGCGGGAGAGGGAACACCGGGGAGCTGTTTTTT. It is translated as CASRGTSGRGNTGELFF. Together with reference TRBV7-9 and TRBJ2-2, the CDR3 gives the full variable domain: DTGVSQNPRHKITKRGQNVTFRCDPISEHNRLYWYRQTLGQGPEFLTYFQNEAQLEKSRLLSDRFSAERPKGSFSTLEIQRTEQGDSAMYLCASRGTSGRGNTGELFFGEGSRLTVL.